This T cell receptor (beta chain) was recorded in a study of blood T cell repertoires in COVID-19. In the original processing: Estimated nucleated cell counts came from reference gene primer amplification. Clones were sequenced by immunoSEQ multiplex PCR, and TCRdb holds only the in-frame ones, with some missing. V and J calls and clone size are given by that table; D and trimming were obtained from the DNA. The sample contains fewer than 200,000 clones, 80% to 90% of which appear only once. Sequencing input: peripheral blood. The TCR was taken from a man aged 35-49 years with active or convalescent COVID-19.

The CDR3 DNA follows: TGTGCCAGCAGCCCGAGAGAATCAGATACGCAGTATTTT. Translating gives CASSPRESDTQYF. This chain links TRBV11-3 with TRBJ2-3; D gene uncertain. Trimming pared 5 bases from V and 4 bases from J, leaving 10 bases between. The CDR3 sequence is 13 residues long. CDR1 is SGHNT, CDR2 YENEEA, per germline.